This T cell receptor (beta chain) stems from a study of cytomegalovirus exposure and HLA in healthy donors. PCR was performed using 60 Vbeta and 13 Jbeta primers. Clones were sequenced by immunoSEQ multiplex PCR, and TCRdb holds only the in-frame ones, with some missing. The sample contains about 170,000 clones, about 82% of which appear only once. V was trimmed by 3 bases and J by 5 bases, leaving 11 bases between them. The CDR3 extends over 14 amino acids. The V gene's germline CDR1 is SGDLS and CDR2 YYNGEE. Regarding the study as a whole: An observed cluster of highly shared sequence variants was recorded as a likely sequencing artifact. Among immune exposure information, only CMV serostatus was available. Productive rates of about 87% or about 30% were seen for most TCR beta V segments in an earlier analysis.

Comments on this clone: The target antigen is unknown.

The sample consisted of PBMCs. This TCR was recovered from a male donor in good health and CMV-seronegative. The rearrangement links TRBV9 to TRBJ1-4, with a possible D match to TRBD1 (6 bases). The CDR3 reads CASSAQGPNEKLFF. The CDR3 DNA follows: TGTGCCAGCAGCGCACAGGGACCCAATGAAAAACTGTTTTTT.